This TCR beta chain was observed in a study of blood T cell repertoires in COVID-19. Per the original data handling: For nucleated cells, counts were estimated from reference gene primer amplification. Assay used: immunoSEQ multiplex PCR; TCRdb lists only in-frame clones, some missing. V and J calls and clone size are copied from that table; D and trimming were computed from the DNA. The table lists tens of thousands of clones, roughly 84% of them singletons, with 3.5% in the top ten. The J segment lost 6 bases and the V segment lost 6 bases, leaving 6 bases of the junction unmatched. Germline loops: CDR1 LNHDA, CDR2 SQIVND (reference sequence). The CDR3 has 15 residues.

The source is a man aged 45 to 65 with acute or convalescent COVID-19. The sequenced sample was peripheral blood. The genes are TRBV19 and TRBJ1-5, with TRBD1 matching 12 bases. CDR3 in DNA: TGTGCCAGTAGACCGGGACAGGGGGCAGGTCAGCCCCAGCATTTT. Translation: CASRPGQGAGQPQHF.